This TCR beta chain was sequenced for a study of OX40 agonist ivuxolimab in advanced cancers. At the level of the study: The eligibility criteria allowed prior anti-PD-1, anti-PD-L1 or anti-CTLA-4 therapy, and about 40% had some. Partial responses were observed in three patients, of whom one had hepatocellular carcinoma and two had cutaneous melanoma.

Regarding the study as a whole: Compared with others, partial responders at 0.1-3.0 mg/kg displayed clonal expansion among the lowest. Clones of CD4+ and CD8+ blood T cells grew by week 6 at doses of 0.1 to 3.0 mg/kg.

V lost 5 bases and J lost 3, with 8 bases in between. The germline V gene encodes CDR1 SGHAT and CDR2 FQNNGV. This CDR3 spans 13 amino acids. Worth noting for this clone: As yet, its antigen is unknown.

Produced via immunoSEQ multiplex PCR; TCRdb's table is partial and in-frame only. The data hold approximately 60,000 clones, with less than 90% observed a single time. The rearrangement joins TRBV11-2 to TRBJ2-1, with no clear D. This receptor was taken from an adult with an advanced solid tumor such as melanoma, head and neck, liver or kidney cancer. The specimen was CD4+ or CD8+ T cells sorted from blood, collected in a trial of the OX40 agonist ivuxolimab. The CDR3: CASSPLSYNEQFF. Written as DNA, the CDR3 is TGTGCCAGCAGCCCCCTAAGCTACAATGAGCAGTTCTTC. Full variable domain (missing parts from reference TRBV11-2 and TRBJ2-1): EAGVAQSPRYKIIEKRQSVAFWCNPISGHATLYWYQQILGQGPKLLIQFQNNGVVDDSQLPKDRFSAERLKGVDSTLKIQPAKLEDSAVYLCASSPLSYNEQFFGPGTRLTVL.